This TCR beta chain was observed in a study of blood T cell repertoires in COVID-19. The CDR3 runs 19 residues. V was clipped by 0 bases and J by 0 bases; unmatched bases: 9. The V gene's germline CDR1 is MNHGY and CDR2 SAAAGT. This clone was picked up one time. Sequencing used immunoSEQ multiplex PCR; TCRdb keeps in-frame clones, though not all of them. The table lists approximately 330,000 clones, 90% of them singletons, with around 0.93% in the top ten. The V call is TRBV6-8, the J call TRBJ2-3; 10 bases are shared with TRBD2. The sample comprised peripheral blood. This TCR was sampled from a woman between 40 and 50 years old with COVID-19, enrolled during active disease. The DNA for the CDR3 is TGTGCCAGCAGTTACTCGACTAGCGGGTATTCTCGCAGCACAGATACGCAGTATTTT. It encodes CASSYSTSGYSRSTDTQYF.